Following are 32 T cell receptor beta chains from one sample sequenced in a study of cytomegalovirus exposure and HLA in healthy donors. The study ran its PCR with 60 Vbeta and 13 Jbeta primers. Generated by immunoSEQ multiplex PCR, the TCRdb table keeps only in-frame clones and is missing some. The table lists fewer than 200,000 clones, around three quarters of them singletons. The material sequenced was PBMCs. The receptors were sampled from a man between 40 and 49 years old in good health and CMV-seronegative.

This chain links TRBV10-3 with TRBJ1-3, with 7 bases lining up with TRBD1. CDR3 length: 16 residues. CDR1 is ENHRY, CDR2 SYGVKD, per germline. Germline trimming cut 2 bases from V and 2 bases from J; bases unmatched to any gene: 6. The CDR3 region is CAISERRGQAGNTIYF. CDR3 bases: TGTGCCATCAGTGAGCGAAGGGGGCAAGCTGGAAACACCATATATTTT.

The rearrangement uses TRBV29-1 and TRBJ1-1; D is ambiguous. Trimming removed 1 base from V and 12 bases from J, with 15 bases in between. Germline CDR1 and CDR2: SQVTM and ANQGSEA. The CDR3 covers 12 residues. The DNA for the CDR3 is TGCAGCGTTGAAGGTACCGGCCGGGGTCCTTTCTTT. Translation: CSVEGTGRGPFF.

V is TRBV13 and J is TRBJ2-7, with TRBD1 identical over 8 bases. This CDR3 spans 16 amino acids. Germline trimming cut 1 base from V and 5 bases from J; bases unmatched to any gene: 10. Germline V gene lookup returns CDR1 PRHDT and CDR2 FYEKMQ (reference sequence). The CDR3 coding sequence is TGTGCCAGCAGCTTAGCAGGACAGGGAGCGCTCCACGAGCAGTACTTC. Protein: CASSLAGQGALHEQYF.

The chain carries TRBV6-6 and TRBJ2-5; TRBD1 matches 9 bases. With V trimmed by 6 bases and J by 5 bases, 10 bases remained unmatched. Germline CDR1 reads MNHNY; CDR2 reads SVGAGI (reference sequence). The CDR3 consists of 15 residues. CDR3 in DNA: TGTGCCAGCAGGCTCCGGGACAGGGATGGGGAGACCCAGTACTTC. It specifies CASRLRDRDGETQYF.

This chain uses TRBV27 with TRBJ2-7; 8 nucleotides agree with TRBD1. From germline, CDR1 is MNHEY and CDR2 SMNVEV (reference sequence). The CDR3 is 16 residues long. After removal of 3 bases from V and 2 bases from J, the junction contained 9 bases not matched to a gene. CDR3: CASSFFYSGQAYEQYF. The CDR3 coding sequence is TGTGCCAGCAGTTTTTTTTACTCGGGACAGGCCTACGAGCAGTACTTC.

The J gene is TRBJ1-2, the V gene TRBV2; TRBD1 matches 7 bases. CDR3 length equals 15 residues. The trim removed 5 bases at V and 4 bases at J, leaving 10 bases unmatched. Germline V gene data show CDR1 as SNHLY and CDR2 as FYNNEI. As DNA, the CDR3 is TGTGCCAGCAGTTACATACAGGGGTCCTCCTATGGCTACACCTTC. Its translation: CASSYIQGSSYGYTF.

Written as DNA, the CDR3 is TGTGCCAGCAGCGTAGAGGGGGGGAAAGCTTTCTTT. It is translated as CASSVEGGKAFF. This rearrangement joins TRBV9 to TRBJ1-1, with a tentative D call TRBD1 (6 bases). CDR3 length: 12 residues. V lost 0 bases to trimming and J lost 9 bases, with 9 bases between them. Germline V CDR1 and CDR2: SGDLS, YYNGEE.

The rearrangement uses TRBV5-4 and TRBJ2-7; TRBD1 aligns across 10 bases. This CDR3 region has 14 residues. V dropped 3 bases and J dropped 5; count of bases not matched to a gene: 5. Germline CDR1 and CDR2: SGHNT and YYREEE (reference sequence). The CDR3 sequence: CASSSTGGGDEQYF. The CDR3 region has the DNA TGTGCCAGCAGCTCGACAGGGGGCGGAGACGAGCAGTACTTC.

V is TRBV7-3 and J is TRBJ2-2, with 8 positions matching TRBD1. V shed 5 bases and J 6 bases; nucleotides not matched to a gene: 5. This CDR3 comprises 14 residues. Per the germline V gene, CDR1 is SGHTA and CDR2 is FQGTGA. DNA for the CDR3: TGTGCCAGCAGCCTTGACAGGGGCGCCGGGGAGCTGTTTTTT. Amino acid sequence: CASSLDRGAGELFF.

The V and J genes are TRBV5-4 and TRBJ1-3; D gene unclear. The germline CDR1 and CDR2 sequences are SGHNT and YYREEE (reference sequence). The CDR3 extends over 15 amino acids. V was clipped by 4 bases and J by 2 bases, with 13 bases between them. As DNA, the CDR3 is TGTGCCAGCAGCCCAAACCAGGATACTGGAAACACCATATATTTT. It yields the protein CASSPNQDTGNTIYF. The full variable domain, its missing parts supplied by reference TRBV5-4 and TRBJ1-3, is ETGVTQSPTHLIKTRGQQVTLRCSSQSGHNTVSWYQQALGQGPQFIFQYYREEENGRGNFPPRFSGLQFPNYSSELNVNALELDDSALYLCASSPNQDTGNTIYFGEGSWLTVV.

The chain has TRBV5-4 and TRBJ2-5; 10 nucleotides align to TRBD2. V shed 0 bases and J 4 bases; nucleotides not matched to a gene: 6. Germline CDR1 is SGHNT and CDR2 is YYREEE (reference sequence). This CDR3 is built from 16 residues. The CDR3: CASSLGTSGFRETQYF. CDR3 DNA: TGTGCCAGCAGCTTGGGGACTAGCGGCTTCCGAGAGACCCAGTACTTC.

V gene TRBV6-1 combines with J gene TRBJ2-7; 8 positions match TRBD1. Germline trimming cut 8 bases from V and 4 bases from J; bases unmatched to any gene: 4. CDR3 size: 12 residues. Germline V lookup: CDR1 MNHNS, CDR2 SASEGT. The CDR3 region has the DNA TGTGCCAGCGGTGGGACAGGTTACGAGCAGTACTTC. This encodes CASGGTGYEQYF.

The V call is TRBV5-6, the J call TRBJ1-6, with unresolved D. The ends were cut back, 0 bases at V and 0 bases at J, with 4 bases in the middle. Germline CDR1 SGHDT, CDR2 YYEEEE. This CDR3 has 15 residues. This chain's CDR3 is CASSLDSSYNSPLHF. As DNA, the CDR3 is TGTGCCAGCAGCTTGGATAGCTCCTATAATTCACCCCTCCACTTT.

This rearrangement joins TRBV7-7 to TRBJ2-1; the D gene is possibly TRBD1 (6 bases). Trimming cost V 4 bases and J 7 bases, with 11 bases left between them. Germline CDR1 SSHAT, CDR2 FNYEAQ (reference sequence). CDR3 length equals 13 residues. The CDR3 sequence is CASSSRRGNEQFF. DNA of the CDR3: TGTGCCAGCAGCTCCCGTAGGGGGAATGAGCAGTTCTTC.

Concerning this clone itself: A junction end diverges from the germline sequence, so it may reflect a read error. This chain uses TRBV7-9 with TRBJ1-1; no clear D. There are 14 residues in the CDR3. The germline V gene encodes CDR1 SEHNR and CDR2 FQNEAQ (reference sequence). The CDR3, as DNA: TGTGCCAGCAGCTTATCCAGGTTGAATACTGAAGCTTTCTTT. Protein: CASSLSRLNTEAFF.

This chain connects TRBV5-4 to TRBJ2-7; 8 bases are shared with TRBD1. The germline V gene has CDR1 SGHNT and CDR2 YYREEE (reference sequence). The CDR3 covers 14 residues. V dropped 4 bases and J dropped 0; count of bases not matched to a gene: 3. CDR3 residues: CASSRDRGSYEQYF. The CDR3 region has the DNA TGTGCCAGCAGCCGAGACAGGGGCTCCTACGAGCAGTACTTC.

The rearrangement links TRBV19 to TRBJ1-1; 7 nucleotides line up with TRBD1. V lost 5 bases, J lost 6 bases, and 12 bases stayed unmatched. CDR3 length: 15 residues. The germline CDR1 and CDR2 sequences are LNHDA and SQIVND (reference sequence). CDR3 protein: CASSPWTGGVAEAFF. In DNA form, the CDR3 reads TGTGCCAGTAGTCCTTGGACAGGCGGTGTAGCTGAAGCTTTCTTT. Full variable domain (outside the CDR3, taken from reference TRBV19 and TRBJ1-1): DGGITQSPKYLFRKEGQNVTLSCEQNLNHDAMYWYRQDPGQGLRLIYYSQIVNDFQKGDIAEGYSVSREKKESFPLTVTSAQKNPTAFYLCASSPWTGGVAEAFFGQGTRLTVV.

The rearrangement links TRBV11-2 to TRBJ1-6; D gene unclear. Germline-derived CDR1 and CDR2 are SGHAT and FQNNGV. Trimming left V 3 bases short and J 0 bases short, with 6 bases between. The length of the CDR3 is 15 residues. Here the CDR3 reads CASSFTSSYNSPLHF. Here the CDR3 DNA reads TGTGCCAGCAGCTTTACGAGCTCCTATAATTCACCCCTCCACTTT.

The V gene is TRBV10-3, the J gene TRBJ2-7; 10 bases are shared with TRBD2. Germline V CDR1 and CDR2: ENHRY, SYGVKD. The CDR3 has 15 residues. Germline trimming cut 4 bases from V and 0 bases from J; bases unmatched to any gene: 3. The CDR3 loop reads CAISVLAGASYEQYF. For the CDR3, the DNA is TGTGCCATCAGTGTGCTAGCGGGGGCCTCCTACGAGCAGTACTTC.

The chain links TRBV19 to TRBJ1-1, with D possibly being TRBD1 (5 bases). In germline, CDR1 is LNHDA, CDR2 SQIVND (reference sequence). This CDR3 is 13 amino acids long. V lost 7 bases, J lost 4 bases, and 13 bases lay in between. The CDR3 loop reads CASMSSGLTEAFF. The CDR3 DNA sequence: TGTGCCAGTATGAGTTCAGGGCTCACTGAAGCTTTCTTT.

V and J are TRBV2 and TRBJ2-7, with 8 bases matching TRBD1. V lost 2 bases to trimming and J lost 6 bases; unmatched junction nucleotides: 6. Germline loops: CDR1 SNHLY, CDR2 FYNNEI. This CDR3 spans 14 amino acids. CDR3 in amino acids: CASSELRTGSEQYF. The DNA of the CDR3 is TGTGCCAGCAGTGAACTGAGGACAGGGTCCGAGCAGTACTTC.

The gene calls are TRBV5-8 and TRBJ1-4; D unresolved. Trimming shortened V by 1 base and J by 1 base, and 8 bases separated the two germline ends. Germline V gene data show CDR1 as SGHTS and CDR2 as YDEGEE. The CDR3 covers 15 residues. The CDR3 sequence is CASSLWRGTNEKLFF. CDR3 DNA sequence: TGTGCCAGCAGCTTGTGGCGGGGAACTAATGAAAAACTGTTTTTT.

V usage is TRBV7-8 and J usage is TRBJ2-3, with a possible D match to TRBD2 (6 bases). Per germline, CDR1 SGHVS and CDR2 FQNEAQ. CDR3 length: 14 residues. Between the trimmed V and J ends, which lost 9 bases and 4 bases, there was a span of 17 bases. CDR3 nucleotides: TGTGCCAGTTCACAGACGGGGGTTTCAGATACGCAGTATTTT. Its protein product is CASSQTGVSDTQYF.

The rearrangement links TRBV6-1 to TRBJ2-7; TRBD2 matches at 10 bases. This CDR3 has 16 residues. The V gene end was trimmed by 4 bases and the J gene end by 2 bases; junction bases not matched to a gene: 8. Germline values: CDR1 MNHNS, CDR2 SASEGT. CDR3 residues: CASSASSGSPTYEQYF. The CDR3 bases are TGTGCCAGCAGTGCGTCTAGCGGGAGCCCAACCTACGAGCAGTACTTC.

The chain uses TRBV27 and TRBJ1-5; 9 bases match TRBD1. The CDR3 is 15 amino acids. V was clipped by 5 bases and J by 4 bases; unmatched bases: 6. In germline, CDR1 is MNHEY, CDR2 SMNVEV (reference sequence). The CDR3: CASSPGQGGNQPQHF. In nucleotides, the CDR3 is TGTGCCAGCAGTCCGGGACAGGGTGGGAATCAGCCCCAGCATTTT.

V gene TRBV18 combines with J gene TRBJ2-3; 9 bases match TRBD1. This CDR3 is 17 amino acids long. V trimming: 6 bases; J trimming: 2 bases; junction bases outside the gene matches: 12. The germline gives CDR1 KGHSH, CDR2 LQKENI. The CDR3: CASSLLGQGFFTDTQYF. The DNA of the CDR3 is TGTGCCAGCTCGCTTCTTGGACAGGGGTTTTTCACAGATACGCAGTATTTT.

The chain joins TRBV11-3 to TRBJ2-7, with D perhaps TRBD1 (7 bases). This CDR3 has 14 residues. Trimming took off 5 bases at V and 3 bases at J, with 14 bases between the two ends. Germline-derived CDR1 and CDR2 are SGHNT and YENEEA. CDR3 sequence: CASSLTGDFYEQYF. The CDR3 DNA follows: TGTGCCAGCAGCCTCACAGGGGACTTCTACGAGCAGTACTTC.

The V call is TRBV4-1, the J call TRBJ2-1, with TRBD1 matching 9 bases. Germline CDR1 and CDR2: MGHRA and YSYEKL. With V trimmed by 4 bases and J by 8 bases, 6 bases remained unmatched. This CDR3 contains 14 residues. DNA of the CDR3: TGCGCCAGCAGCCGGGACAGGGTGGGGCATGAGCAGTTCTTC. The encoded protein is CASSRDRVGHEQFF.

The V gene is TRBV9, the J gene TRBJ2-7, with 8 bases identical to TRBD2. Trimming at V came to 3 bases and at J to 0 bases, leaving 8 bases not matched to a gene. CDR1 is SGDLS and CDR2 is YYNGEE in the germline V gene. This CDR3 comprises 16 residues. In DNA, the CDR3 is TGTGCCAGCAGCGCGGGGGTGGCGGGAGGCTCCTACGAGCAGTACTTC. It yields the protein CASSAGVAGGSYEQYF.

The chain links TRBV5-4 to TRBJ2-5; 7 bases are a match to TRBD2. This CDR3 region has 13 residues. V gave up 7 bases and J gave up 4 bases; unmatched junction bases: 7. CDR1 SGHNT and CDR2 YYREEE come from the germline V gene (reference sequence). CDR3 DNA sequence: TGTGCCAGCCGGGGAGGGTGGCGAGAGACCCAGTACTTC. It is translated as CASRGGWRETQYF.

CDR3 loop: CAWSAGTGADEQYF. Written as DNA, the CDR3 is TGTGCCTGGAGCGCCGGGACAGGGGCCGACGAGCAGTACTTC. This chain uses TRBV30 with TRBJ2-7; TRBD1 matches 10 bases. J was trimmed by 5 bases and V by 3 bases; bases with no gene match: 7. CDR3 size: 14 residues. Germline V gene data show CDR1 as GTSNPN and CDR2 as SVGIG (reference sequence).

This sequence joins TRBV5-1 and TRBJ2-7; the match to TRBD1 covers 7 bases. In germline, CDR1 is SGHRS, CDR2 YFSETQ. The V segment lost 4 bases and the J segment 3 bases; nucleotides outside the gene matches: 7. The CDR3 runs 14 residues. The CDR3 loop is CASSPGQEGYEQYF. The CDR3 DNA reads as TGCGCCAGCAGCCCAGGACAGGAAGGCTACGAGCAGTACTTC.